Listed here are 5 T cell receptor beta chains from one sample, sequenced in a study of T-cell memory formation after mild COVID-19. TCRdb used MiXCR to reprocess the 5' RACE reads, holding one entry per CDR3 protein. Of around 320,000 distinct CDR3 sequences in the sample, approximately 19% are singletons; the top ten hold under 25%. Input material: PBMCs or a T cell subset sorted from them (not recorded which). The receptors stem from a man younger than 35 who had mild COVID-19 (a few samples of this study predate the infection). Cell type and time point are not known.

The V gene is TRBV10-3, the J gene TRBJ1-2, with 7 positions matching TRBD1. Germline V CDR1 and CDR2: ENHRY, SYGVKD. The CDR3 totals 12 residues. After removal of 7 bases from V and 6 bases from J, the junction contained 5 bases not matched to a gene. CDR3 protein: CAITRQGDGYTF. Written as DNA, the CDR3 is TGTGCCATCACCCGACAGGGTGATGGCTACACCTTC.

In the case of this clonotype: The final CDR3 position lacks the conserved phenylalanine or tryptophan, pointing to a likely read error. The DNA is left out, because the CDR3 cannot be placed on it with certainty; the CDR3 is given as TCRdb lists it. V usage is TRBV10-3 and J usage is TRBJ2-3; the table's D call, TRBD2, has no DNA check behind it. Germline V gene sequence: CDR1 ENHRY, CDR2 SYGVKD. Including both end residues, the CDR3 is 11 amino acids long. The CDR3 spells CAISEGLAGEL.

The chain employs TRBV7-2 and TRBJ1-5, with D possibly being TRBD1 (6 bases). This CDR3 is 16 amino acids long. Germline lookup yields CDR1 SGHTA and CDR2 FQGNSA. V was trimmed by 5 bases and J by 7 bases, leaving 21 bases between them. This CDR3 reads CASSLSWGGGWQPQHF. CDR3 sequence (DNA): TGTGCCAGCAGCCTCTCATGGGGGGGCGGGTGGCAGCCCCAGCATTTT.

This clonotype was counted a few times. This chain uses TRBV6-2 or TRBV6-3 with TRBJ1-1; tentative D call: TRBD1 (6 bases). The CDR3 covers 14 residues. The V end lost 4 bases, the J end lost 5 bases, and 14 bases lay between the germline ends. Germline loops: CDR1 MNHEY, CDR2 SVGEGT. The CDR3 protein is CASSLTGGVTEAFF. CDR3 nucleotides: TGTGCCAGCAGTTTGACAGGAGGAGTGACTGAAGCTTTCTTT.

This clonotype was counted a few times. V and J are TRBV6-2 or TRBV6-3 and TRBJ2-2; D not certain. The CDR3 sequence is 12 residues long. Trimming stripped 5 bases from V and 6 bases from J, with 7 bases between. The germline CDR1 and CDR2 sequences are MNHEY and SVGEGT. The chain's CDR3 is CASSPFAGELFF. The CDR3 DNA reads TGTGCCAGCAGTCCCTTCGCCGGGGAGCTGTTTTTT.